These 2 T cell receptor beta chains originate from one sample sequenced in a study of Ad26.COV2.S vaccination and SARS-CoV-2 variants. Profiled with immunoSEQ multiplex PCR; TCRdb holds only in-frame clones, not every one. This table holds about 390,000 clones, about 85% found once. Specified treatment: 19 received Ad26.COV2.S at low or high dose, single or two shots; five or six received placebo; per-sample allocation not given. Samples were taken on day 63 after the first vaccine or placebo injection. The sample in question was peripheral blood, obtained in a trial of Ad26.COV2.S vaccine versus placebo. These receptors all come from a person aged 18-60 years who received the Ad26.COV2.S COVID-19 vaccine or a placebo.

The chain joins TRBV7-9 to TRBJ2-2; D remains unclear. This CDR3 comprises 14 residues. Germline V gene sequence: CDR1 SEHNR, CDR2 FQNEAQ (reference sequence). Trimming removed 1 base from V and 0 bases from J, with 3 bases in between. The CDR3 is CASSLEPNTGELFF. As DNA, the CDR3 is TGTGCCAGCAGCTTAGAACCGAACACCGGGGAGCTGTTTTTT.

The chain has TRBV30 and TRBJ1-3; D gene ambiguous. Germline lookup yields CDR1 GTSNPN and CDR2 SVGIG (reference sequence). The CDR3 has 14 amino acids. Trimming removed 4 bases from V and 3 bases from J, with 13 bases in between. The CDR3 region has the DNA TGTGCCTGGAATGGCAGGTCGGGTGGAAACACCATATATTTT. Protein: CAWNGRSGGNTIYF.